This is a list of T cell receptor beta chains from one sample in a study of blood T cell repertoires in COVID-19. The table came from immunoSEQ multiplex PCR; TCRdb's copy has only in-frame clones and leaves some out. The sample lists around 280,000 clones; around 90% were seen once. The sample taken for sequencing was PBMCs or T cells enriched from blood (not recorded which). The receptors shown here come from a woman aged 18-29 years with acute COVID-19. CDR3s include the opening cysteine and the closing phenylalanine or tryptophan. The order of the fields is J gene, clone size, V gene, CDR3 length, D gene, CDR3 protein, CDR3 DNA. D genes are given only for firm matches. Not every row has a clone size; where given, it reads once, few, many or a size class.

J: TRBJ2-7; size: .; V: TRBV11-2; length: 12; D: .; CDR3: CASSRTSHEQYF; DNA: TGTGCCAGCAGCCGCACTAGTCACGAGCAGTACTTC
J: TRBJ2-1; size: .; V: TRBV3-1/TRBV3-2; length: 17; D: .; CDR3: CASSQMLPGSSYNEQFF; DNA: TGTGCCAGCAGCCAAATGTTGCCGGGGAGCTCCTACAATGAGCAGTTCTTC
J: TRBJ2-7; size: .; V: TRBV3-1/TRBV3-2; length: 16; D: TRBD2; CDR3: CASSPLAGGGLHEQYF; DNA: TGTGCCAGCAGCCCCCTAGCGGGAGGAGGGCTCCACGAGCAGTACTTC
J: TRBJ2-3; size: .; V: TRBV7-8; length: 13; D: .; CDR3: CASSPLVADTQYF; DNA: TGTGCCAGCAGCCCGCTAGTGGCAGATACGCAGTATTTT
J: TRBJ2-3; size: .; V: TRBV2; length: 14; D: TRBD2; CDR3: CASRREGSTDTQYF; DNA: TGTGCCAGCAGGCGGGAGGGTAGCACAGATACGCAGTATTTT
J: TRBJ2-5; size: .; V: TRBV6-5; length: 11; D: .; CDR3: CASSLRETQYF; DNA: TGTGCCAGCAGCCTGCGAGAGACCCAGTACTTC
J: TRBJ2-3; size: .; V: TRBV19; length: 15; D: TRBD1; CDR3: CASSIVGTAISTQYF; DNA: TGTGCCAGTAGTATCGTAGGGACAGCTATCAGTACGCAGTATTTT
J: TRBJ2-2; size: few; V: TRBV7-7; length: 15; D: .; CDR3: CASSLVSGNTGELFF; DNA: TGTGCCAGCAGCTTGGTTAGCGGTAACACCGGGGAGCTGTTTTTT
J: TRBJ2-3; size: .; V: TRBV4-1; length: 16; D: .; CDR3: CASSQKPTLGPDTQYF; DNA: TGCGCCAGCAGCCAAAAACCAACCCTCGGTCCAGATACGCAGTATTTT
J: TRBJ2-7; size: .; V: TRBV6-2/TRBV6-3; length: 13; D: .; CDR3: CASSSFQGSEQYF; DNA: TGTGCCAGCAGTTCCTTTCAGGGATCCGAGCAGTACTTC
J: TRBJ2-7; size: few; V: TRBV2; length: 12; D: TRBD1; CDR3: CARGQGAYEQYF; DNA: TGTGCCAGAGGACAGGGGGCCTACGAGCAGTACTTC
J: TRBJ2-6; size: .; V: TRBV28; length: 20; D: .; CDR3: CASSLGWAREMGGRANVLTF; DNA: TGTGCCAGCAGTTTGGGTTGGGCACGAGAGATGGGGGGGCGCGCCAACGTCCTGACTTTC
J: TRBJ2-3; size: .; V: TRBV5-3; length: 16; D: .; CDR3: CARLGELRGQADTQYF; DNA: TGTGCCAGACTTGGGGAATTACGGGGACAAGCAGATACGCAGTATTTT
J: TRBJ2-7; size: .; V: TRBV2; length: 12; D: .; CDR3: CASSEVKREQYF; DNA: TGTGCCAGCAGTGAAGTAAAGAGAGAACAGTACTTC
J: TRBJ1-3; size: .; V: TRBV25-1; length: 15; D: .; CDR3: CATPEIPTAGNTIYF; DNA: TGTGCCACACCTGAGATTCCAACGGCTGGAAACACCATATATTTT
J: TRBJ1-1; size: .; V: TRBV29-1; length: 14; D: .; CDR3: CSVVDSGGSTEAFF; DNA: TGCAGCGTTGTTGATTCCGGGGGTAGCACTGAAGCTTTCTTT
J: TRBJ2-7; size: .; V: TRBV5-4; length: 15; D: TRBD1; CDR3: CASSSPGQGIKEQYF; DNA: TGTGCCAGCAGCTCGCCGGGACAGGGGATCAAGGAGCAGTACTTC
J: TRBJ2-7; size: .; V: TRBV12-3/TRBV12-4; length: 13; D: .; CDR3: CASSTGGGGEQYF; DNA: TGTGCCAGCAGTACTGGTGGTGGGGGGGAGCAGTACTTC
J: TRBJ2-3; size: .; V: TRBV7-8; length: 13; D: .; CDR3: CASSLTEGDTQYF; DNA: TGTGCCAGCAGCTTAACAGAGGGAGATACGCAGTATTTT
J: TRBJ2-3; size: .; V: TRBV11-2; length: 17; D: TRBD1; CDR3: CASSYLPGQGDTDTQYF; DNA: TGTGCCAGCAGTTATCTGCCGGGACAGGGAGACACAGATACGCAGTATTTT
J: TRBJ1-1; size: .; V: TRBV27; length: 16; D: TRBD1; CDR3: CASRSSLTGALTEAFF; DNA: TGTGCCAGCAGATCGTCGCTAACAGGGGCCCTCACTGAAGCTTTCTTT
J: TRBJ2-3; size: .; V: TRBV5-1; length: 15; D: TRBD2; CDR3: CASSRGLAVQDTQYF; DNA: TGCGCCAGCAGCAGGGGACTAGCGGTTCAAGATACGCAGTATTTT
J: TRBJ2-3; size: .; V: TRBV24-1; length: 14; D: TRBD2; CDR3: CATSDLAGTDTQYF; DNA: TGTGCCACCAGTGACCTAGCGGGCACAGATACGCAGTATTTT
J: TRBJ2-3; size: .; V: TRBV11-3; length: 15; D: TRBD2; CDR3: CASSSQGGQADTQYF; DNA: TGTGCCAGCAGCTCCCAGGGAGGGCAGGCAGATACGCAGTATTTT
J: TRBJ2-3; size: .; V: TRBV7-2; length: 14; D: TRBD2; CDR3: CASSWGGPTDTQYF; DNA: TGTGCCAGCAGCTGGGGGGGTCCCACAGATACGCAGTATTTT
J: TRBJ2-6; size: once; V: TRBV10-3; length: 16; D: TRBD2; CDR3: CAISEGRGSGANVLTF; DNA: TGTGCCATCAGTGAGGGGAGGGGCTCTGGGGCCAACGTCCTGACTTTC
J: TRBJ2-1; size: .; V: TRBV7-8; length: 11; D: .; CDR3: CASSFTDEQFF; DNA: TGTGCCAGCAGCTTTACAGATGAGCAGTTCTTC